The following is a T cell receptor (beta chain) sequence with its context. RNA in amounts of about 0.45 to 1 ug was reverse transcribed with random hexamers. Amplification of TCR beta CDR3 was carried out by immunoSEQ multiplex PCR, which covered 54 Vbeta and 13 Jbeta segments. TCRdb re-analysed the immunoSEQ multiplex PCR reads in MiXCR, keeping a single row per CDR3 protein. The sample consists of approximately 160,000 distinct CDR3 sequences, 92% of them appearing once. The data belong to a study of CD8 T cells in Susac syndrome. The V gene's germline CDR1 is DFQATT and CDR2 SNEGSKA (reference sequence). The CDR3 is made up of 15 amino acids. The ends were cut back, 5 bases at V and 4 bases at J, with 20 bases in the middle. High-throughput TCR beta sequencing covered peripheral CD8+ and CD4+ T cells. The control group consisted of healthy donors matched for age and sex.

This TCR was sampled from a human donor in good health. Sequencing was carried out using CD4+ T cells from PBMCs. The chain employs TRBV20-1 and TRBJ1-1; maybe TRBD1 (6 bases). The CDR3 DNA is TGCAGTGCTGCGGACTACAGGGCCGGCGGCACTGAAGCTTTCTTT. Amino acids: CSAADYRAGGTEAFF.